This entry lists 29 T cell receptor beta chains sequenced from one sample in a study of T-cell reconstitution after alpha-beta-depleted transplantation in children. Construction of the TCRbeta library involved unique molecular identifiers. TCRdb analysed the PCR reads with MiXCR anew, one entry per CDR3 protein. The sample has about 900,000 distinct CDR3 sequences; less than 30% are singletons. The source material was PBMCs, mostly from graft donor cells, sampled 360 days after TCRalphabeta/CD19-depleted stem cell transplant. These receptors all stem from a boy under two years old who had a stem cell transplant for SCID, so the T cells may come from the graft donor.

This clonotype was detected a few times. The chain links TRBV6-2 or TRBV6-3 to TRBJ2-7; D might be TRBD1 (5 bases). The CDR3 is made up of 15 amino acids. V gave up 3 bases and J gave up 12 bases, with 24 bases separating them. Germline V CDR1 and CDR2: MNHEY, SVGEGT. The CDR3 DNA reads TGTGCCAGCAGTTATCATGCGGCATCGGGTGACAGCCCGTACTTC. Translation gives CASSYHAASGDSPYF.

The CDR3 DNA is TGCAGTGCTACCGGGACAGGGAGGGGGAGTGGGCAGTACTTC. It yields the protein CSATGTGRGSGQYF. This chain links TRBV20-1 with TRBJ2-7; 9 bases fit TRBD1. The germline V gene has CDR1 DFQATT and CDR2 SNEGSKA (reference sequence). The CDR3 loop spans 14 amino acids. The ends lost 4 bases at V and 9 bases at J; junction bases unmatched: 13.

This clonotype was seen repeatedly, ten times or more. V usage is TRBV12-3 or TRBV12-4 and J usage is TRBJ2-5; perhaps TRBD1 as D (6 bases). There are 13 residues in the CDR3. The V end lost 5 bases, the J end lost 2 bases, and 9 bases lay between the germline ends. In nucleotides, the CDR3 is TGTGCCAGCAGTCGCGGACAGCAAGAGACCCAGTACTTC. It specifies CASSRGQQETQYF.

The chain recombines TRBV5-1 with TRBJ2-3; D unresolved. Looked up from germline, CDR1 is SGHRS and CDR2 is YFSETQ. The CDR3 length is 13 residues. The ends were cut back, 6 bases at V and 0 bases at J, with 8 bases in the middle. CDR3 sequence reads: CASTTVSTDTQYF. The CDR3 bases are TGCGCCAGCACGACGGTTAGCACAGATACGCAGTATTTT.

This clonotype showed up just a few times. This chain connects TRBV15 to TRBJ1-6; 7 bases line up with TRBD1. From germline, CDR1 is LNHNV and CDR2 YYDKDF (reference sequence). V lost 0 bases, J lost 4 bases, and 3 bases stayed unmatched. CDR3 length: 16 residues. The CDR3, as DNA: TGTGCCACCAGCAGAGATAGGGGACAGTATAATTCACCCCTCCACTTT. Its protein is CATSRDRGQYNSPLHF.

This clonotype was seen a handful of times. The chain joins TRBV27 to TRBJ2-3; tentative D call: TRBD1 (5 bases). The V gene lost 4 bases and the J gene lost 2 bases, with 19 bases spanning the gap. Germline V gives CDR1 MNHEY, CDR2 SMNVEV (reference sequence). The CDR3 spans 17 residues. As DNA, the CDR3 is TGTGCCAGCAGTTGGATACGACAGCTAGGACACACAGATACGCAGTATTTT. Translating gives CASSWIRQLGHTDTQYF.

The rearrangement links TRBV5-1 to TRBJ2-7; 9 bases align to TRBD2. This CDR3 has 16 amino acids. With 2 bases clipped from V and 4 bases from J, the junction kept 10 bases outside the gene matches. Germline V gives CDR1 SGHRS, CDR2 YFSETQ. The CDR3 DNA sequence: TGCGCCAGCAGCTTCACCCCGGGACTAGCAGTGTACGAGCAGTACTTC. Protein product: CASSFTPGLAVYEQYF.

The chain has TRBV10-3 and TRBJ1-5; tentatively, D is TRBD1 (6 bases). Germline CDR1 ENHRY, CDR2 SYGVKD. This CDR3 has 13 residues. Trimming took off 8 bases at V and 1 base at J, with 9 bases between the two ends. The CDR3 nucleotides read TGTGCCATCGCAGGGGCCAGCAATCAGCCCCAGCATTTT. It codes for CAIAGASNQPQHF.

J is TRBJ2-1 and V is TRBV20-1; TRBD2 matches at 8 bases. The germline V gene has CDR1 DFQATT and CDR2 SNEGSKA (reference sequence). The CDR3 is made up of 17 amino acids. Unmatched junction bases numbered 9, after V lost 2 bases and J lost 0 bases. The CDR3 DNA follows: TGCAGTGCTAGACCCAACCCGGGACTAGGCTCCTACAATGAGCAGTTCTTC. Amino acid sequence: CSARPNPGLGSYNEQFF.

This clonotype was seen a handful of times. The chain employs TRBV12-3 or TRBV12-4 and TRBJ1-4, with D possibly matching TRBD1 (5 bases). The CDR3 is made up of 12 amino acids. The V end was cut by 6 bases, the J end by 7 bases, with 9 bases between. CDR3 amino acids: CASRSTGEKLFF. In DNA, the CDR3 is TGTGCCAGCAGGAGTACAGGTGAAAAACTGTTTTTT.

The rearrangement links TRBV5-1 to TRBJ1-3, with D hard to call. CDR1 is SGHRS, CDR2 YFSETQ, per germline. The CDR3 extends over 15 amino acids. V was shortened by 5 bases and J by 0 bases, with 12 bases between the two germline ends. Here the CDR3 DNA reads TGCGCCAGCAGGCCGAGGGCCTACTCTGGAAACACCATATATTTT. This translates into CASRPRAYSGNTIYF.

In its sample, this clonotype was seen a few times. The chain has TRBV12-3 or TRBV12-4 and TRBJ1-4; D is unclear. V was cut by 5 bases and J by 7 bases, with 14 bases left in between. This CDR3 has 14 residues. Here the CDR3 reads CASSRQGWGEKLFF. Written as DNA, the CDR3 is TGTGCCAGCAGTAGACAAGGCTGGGGTGAAAAACTGTTTTTT.

This clonotype has more than one count but fewer than ten. This chain links TRBV5-5 with TRBJ2-5; 8 nucleotides align to TRBD2. The CDR3 loop spans 15 amino acids. V dropped 4 bases and J dropped 2; count of bases not matched to a gene: 7. The germline CDR1 and CDR2 sequences are SGHKS and YYEKEE (reference sequence). The DNA for the CDR3 is TGTGCCAGCAGCCGGGGGGGGCTTTATCAAGAGACCCAGTACTTC. It translates to CASSRGGLYQETQYF. Drawing the rest from reference TRBV5-5 and TRBJ2-5, the complete variable domain is DAGVTQSPTHLIKTRGQQVTLRCSPISGHKSVSWYQQVLGQGPQFIFQYYEKEERGRGNFPDRFSARQFPNYSSELNVNALLLGDSALYLCASSRGGLYQETQYFGPGTRLLVL.

The sample holds a few counts of this clonotype. This sequence joins TRBV6-2 or TRBV6-3 and TRBJ1-6; 8 bases line up with TRBD1. CDR1 is MNHEY, CDR2 SVGEGT, per germline. The CDR3 is 14 residues long. The trim removed 6 bases at V and 7 bases at J, leaving 5 bases unmatched. The CDR3 region is CASSDRGPNSPLHF. As DNA, the CDR3 is TGTGCCAGCAGCGACAGGGGTCCAAATTCACCCCTCCACTTT.

The V gene is TRBV12-3 or TRBV12-4, the J gene TRBJ1-3, with D tentatively TRBD1 (6 bases). The CDR3 spans 16 residues. Between the trimmed V and J ends, which lost 6 bases and 4 bases, there was a span of 19 bases. The CDR3 spells CASSRTGALGGNTIYF. The CDR3 bases are TGTGCCAGCAGCCGAACGGGGGCTCTAGGCGGAAACACCATATATTTT.

This clonotype has only a few counts. This CDR3 reads CASINSGGTNEQFF. The CDR3 DNA follows: TGTGCCAGCATCAACAGCGGGGGGACCAATGAGCAGTTCTTC. The V call is TRBV6-2 or TRBV6-3, the J call TRBJ2-1; 9 nucleotides agree with TRBD2. Germline loops: CDR1 MNHEY, CDR2 SVGEGT. There are 14 residues in the CDR3. V gave up 7 bases and J gave up 6 bases; unmatched junction bases: 7.

This clonotype was seen a few times. The rearrangement joins TRBV30 to TRBJ2-5; tentative D call: TRBD2 (6 bases). The CDR3 is 14 residues long. Per the germline V gene, CDR1 is GTSNPN and CDR2 is SVGIG (reference sequence). Between the trimmed V and J ends, which lost 8 bases and 0 bases, there was a span of 16 bases. The DNA for the CDR3 is TGTGCCCTGAATGTCGGAGGGAACCAAGAGACCCAGTACTTC. Protein sequence: CALNVGGNQETQYF.

This clonotype came up a few times. The chain combines TRBV11-2 with TRBJ1-1, with 7 bases identical to TRBD1. The CDR3 runs to 15 residues. CDR1 is SGHAT, CDR2 FQNNGV, per germline. The V segment lost 2 bases and the J segment 6 bases; nucleotides outside the gene matches: 9. Here the CDR3 DNA reads TGTGCCAGCAGCTTAATAATTGTGGGGACAGCTGAAGCTTTCTTT. This sequence encodes CASSLIIVGTAEAFF.

The chain has TRBV12-3 or TRBV12-4 and TRBJ2-3; D remains unclear. The V end was cut by 3 bases, the J end by 2 bases, with 6 bases between. The CDR3 totals 13 residues. CDR3 sequence reads: CASSFAFTDTQYF. The CDR3 DNA reads as TGTGCCAGCAGTTTCGCTTTCACAGATACGCAGTATTTT.

This chain links TRBV5-1 with TRBJ2-5; 8 nucleotides agree with TRBD2. The ends lost 4 bases at V and 1 base at J; junction bases unmatched: 9. The CDR3 loop spans 16 amino acids. Germline CDR1 and CDR2: SGHRS and YFSETQ. The CDR3 reads CASSLGPGGLQETQYF. For the CDR3, the DNA is TGCGCCAGCAGCCTGGGACCGGGGGGGCTCCAAGAGACCCAGTACTTC.

This rearrangement joins TRBV6-2 or TRBV6-3 to TRBJ1-5, with TRBD1 identical over 7 bases. This CDR3 comprises 15 residues. Germline values: CDR1 MNHEY, CDR2 SVGEGT. V was clipped by 7 bases and J by 3 bases; unmatched bases: 9. CDR3 region: CASKKQGTINQPQHF. The DNA for the CDR3 is TGTGCCAGCAAAAAACAGGGGACGATCAATCAGCCCCAGCATTTT.

In its sample, this clonotype was seen a few times. The chain employs TRBV5-1 and TRBJ2-1; 9 positions match TRBD1. V trimming: 4 bases; J trimming: 4 bases; junction bases outside the gene matches: 6. The germline gives CDR1 SGHRS, CDR2 YFSETQ. This CDR3 region has 15 residues. In DNA form, the CDR3 reads TGCGCCAGCAGCGTTACCGGGACAGGGTACAATGAGCAGTTCTTC. Encoded protein: CASSVTGTGYNEQFF.

V gene TRBV20-1 combines with J gene TRBJ2-5; the match to TRBD2 covers 7 bases. V trimming: 3 bases; J trimming: 5 bases; junction bases outside the gene matches: 9. CDR1 DFQATT and CDR2 SNEGSKA come from the germline V gene (reference sequence). CDR3 length: 14 amino acids. Written as DNA, the CDR3 is TGCAGTGCTAGGGGGGGGGTGCGAGGGGAGACCCAGTACTTC. The encoded protein is CSARGGVRGETQYF.

V is TRBV5-1 and J is TRBJ2-3, with 9 positions matching TRBD2. J was trimmed by 8 bases and V by 5 bases; bases with no gene match: 12. Germline CDR1 and CDR2: SGHRS and YFSETQ. This CDR3 comprises 15 residues. CDR3 bases: TGCGCCAGCAGGCTAGGCGGGGGGGACGAGGCTACGCAGTATTTT. Amino acids: CASRLGGGDEATQYF.

This clonotype came up a few times. The chain employs TRBV11-3 and TRBJ1-1, with no clear D. The CDR3 is made up of 13 amino acids. Germline values: CDR1 SGHNT, CDR2 YENEEA. With 4 bases removed from V and 1 base from J, the gap between germline ends came to 7 bases. The chain's CDR3 is CASSSDTNTEAFF. CDR3 in DNA: TGTGCCAGCAGCTCCGACACGAACACTGAAGCTTTCTTT.

V gene TRBV5-1 combines with J gene TRBJ2-7, with a weak D call TRBD2 (6 bases). V lost 1 base and J lost 0, with 17 bases in between. Germline values: CDR1 SGHRS, CDR2 YFSETQ. The length of the CDR3 is 17 residues. The CDR3 here is CASSLSHRTTGSYEQYF. The CDR3 coding sequence is TGCGCCAGCAGCTTGTCTCATAGGACTACCGGCTCCTACGAGCAGTACTTC.

The chain has TRBV28 and TRBJ2-1; the D gene is possibly TRBD2 (7 bases). The CDR3 is 14 amino acids. CDR1 and CDR2 from the germline V gene are MDHEN and SYDVKM. Between the trimmed V and J ends, which lost 5 bases and 6 bases, there was a span of 14 bases. CDR3: CASSGGAWINEQFF. DNA for the CDR3: TGTGCCAGCAGTGGGGGGGCGTGGATCAATGAGCAGTTCTTC.

The rearrangement links TRBV29-1 to TRBJ2-2; 15 bases fit TRBD2. Trimming cost V 7 bases and J 0 bases; bases outside gene matches: 6. Germline CDR1 SQVTM, CDR2 ANQGSEA. There are 17 residues in the CDR3. CDR3 nucleotide sequence: TGCAGCGCCGTAGGGACTAGCGGGGGGCCGAACACCGGGGAGCTGTTTTTT. This codes for CSAVGTSGGPNTGELFF.

The chain couples TRBV29-1 to TRBJ2-1, with D possibly TRBD2 on 6 matching bases. The V and J ends lost 2 bases and 3 bases respectively, with 17 bases between them. Germline loops: CDR1 SQVTM, CDR2 ANQGSEA. The CDR3 is 16 residues long. The CDR3 DNA reads as TGCAGCGTTGAACTCCTCGTACCCGGGGGCTACAATGAGCAGTTCTTC. This codes for CSVELLVPGGYNEQFF.